A selection of T cell receptor beta chains follows, all from one sample in a study of cytomegalovirus exposure and HLA in healthy donors. Sequencing used immunoSEQ multiplex PCR; TCRdb keeps in-frame clones, though not all of them. The sample shows approximately 140,000 clones, about 66% of them seen only once. The sample taken for sequencing was PBMCs. The receptors originated from a male donor in good health and CMV-seronegative. CDR3s include the opening cysteine and the closing phenylalanine or tryptophan. A D gene is named only where the DNA matches it firmly. Size is stated for part of the rows, as once, few or many counts, or as a class when the clone is expanded.

D gene	clone size	V gene	J gene	CDR3 DNA	CDR3 protein
NA	NA	TRBV28	TRBJ2-5	TGTGCCAGCAGTTTACGGGGGGCGAATCAAGAGACCCAGTACTTC	CASSLRGANQETQYF
TRBD1	NA	TRBV30	TRBJ2-7	TGTGCCTGGGACAGGGGGCTCTCCTACGAGCAGTACTTC	CAWDRGLSYEQYF
NA	NA	TRBV6-4	TRBJ2-2	TGTGCCAGCAGCAACAGGGTGAACACCGGGGAGCTGTTTTTT	CASSNRVNTGELFF
NA	few	TRBV28	TRBJ1-5	TGTGCCAGCAGACCGACAGGATCGGGTCAGCCCCAGCATTTT	CASRPTGSGQPQHF
NA	few	TRBV28	TRBJ1-6	TGTGCCAGCAGTTTAGAAGGAGCAGGGAATAATTCACCCCTCCACTTT	CASSLEGAGNNSPLHF
TRBD2	NA	TRBV7-7	TRBJ2-5	TGTGCCAGCAGCCAAAGCGGGACTAGCGGGTTAGAGACCCAGTACTTC	CASSQSGTSGLETQYF
NA	once	TRBV7-9	TRBJ1-3	TGTGCCAGCAGCTTAGGACAGCTAACCTCTGGAAACACCATATATTTT	CASSLGQLTSGNTIYF
NA	NA	TRBV6-1	TRBJ1-6	TGTGCCAGCAGTGTGACAGCTCTAAGCTCCTATAATTCACCCCTCCACTTT	CASSVTALSSYNSPLHF
TRBD2	medium-sized	TRBV28	TRBJ2-7	TGTGCCAGCAGTTTTAATGGAGCGGGGGGACTATACGAGCAGTACTTC	CASSFNGAGGLYEQYF
NA	NA	TRBV18	TRBJ1-2	TGTGCCAGCTCACCATTATCACAGAACGGCTACACCTTC	CASSPLSQNGYTF
TRBD2	NA	TRBV7-2	TRBJ2-7	TGTGCCAGCAGCACTAGCGGGGGGACCTACGAGCAGTACTTC	CASSTSGGTYEQYF
TRBD1	NA	TRBV25-1	TRBJ1-1	TGTGCCAGCAGGTCGGACAGGGGGATAGGGGGAGCTGAAGCTTTCTTT	CASRSDRGIGGAEAFF
TRBD2	NA	TRBV9	TRBJ2-1	TGTGCCAGCAGCGGTGGGGTAGCGGGGGGGTGGGGCAATGAGCAGTTCTTC	CASSGGVAGGWGNEQFF
NA	NA	TRBV29-1	TRBJ1-2	TGCAGCGTTGATGGGAGCCATGGCTACACCTTC	CSVDGSHGYTF
TRBD2	NA	TRBV5-3	TRBJ2-3	TGTGCCAGAAGTTTGAATCTGGATGGACTAGCGGGGGGTCTTGCCCCTACAAATACGCAGTATTTT	CARSLNLDGLAGGLAPTNTQYF
NA	NA	TRBV7-8	TRBJ2-3	TGTGCCAGCAGCCGGGAGACAGATTCTAGCACAGATACGCAGTATTTT	CASSRETDSSTDTQYF
NA	NA	TRBV19	TRBJ2-1	TGTGCCAGTAGCCCGCGTGGCGGGCTCTCAAACAATGAGCAGTTCTTC	CASSPRGGLSNNEQFF
NA	NA	TRBV6-5	TRBJ1-6	TGTGCCAGCAATTCCCCAGGGGAGAATTCACCCCTCCACTTT	CASNSPGENSPLHF
NA	NA	TRBV7-2	TRBJ2-5	TGTGCCAGCAGCCCCCCCCCGGTGGTAGAGACCCAGTACTTC	CASSPPPVVETQYF
NA	few	TRBV27	TRBJ1-1	TGTGCCAGCAGCTCGTCGGCAAATGGGGCGAACACTGAAGCTTTCTTT	CASSSSANGANTEAFF
NA	NA	TRBV11-3	TRBJ1-1	TGTGCCAGCAGCTTAGTTGCGGGGACTGAAGCTTTCTTT	CASSLVAGTEAFF
NA	NA	TRBV7-9	TRBJ2-1	TGTGCCAGCAGTCTAGACCTCAATGAGCAGTTCTTC	CASSLDLNEQFF
TRBD2	NA	TRBV30	TRBJ2-3	TGTGCCTGGAGTGTATTGCGGGGGGCAAATACGCAGTATTTT	CAWSVLRGANTQYF